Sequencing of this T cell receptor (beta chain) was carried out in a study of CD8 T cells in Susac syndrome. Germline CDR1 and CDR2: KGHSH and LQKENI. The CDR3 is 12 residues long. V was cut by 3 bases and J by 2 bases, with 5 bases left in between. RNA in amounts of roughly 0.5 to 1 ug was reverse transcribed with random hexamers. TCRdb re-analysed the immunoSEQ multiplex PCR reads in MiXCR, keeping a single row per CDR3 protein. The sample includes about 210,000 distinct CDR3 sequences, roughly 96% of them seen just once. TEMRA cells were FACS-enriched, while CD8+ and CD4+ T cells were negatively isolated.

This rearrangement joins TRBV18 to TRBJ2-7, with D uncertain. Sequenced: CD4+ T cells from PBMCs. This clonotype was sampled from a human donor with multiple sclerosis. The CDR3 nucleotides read TGTGCCAGCTCACCCACGACCTACGAGCAGTACTTC. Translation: CASSPTTYEQYF.